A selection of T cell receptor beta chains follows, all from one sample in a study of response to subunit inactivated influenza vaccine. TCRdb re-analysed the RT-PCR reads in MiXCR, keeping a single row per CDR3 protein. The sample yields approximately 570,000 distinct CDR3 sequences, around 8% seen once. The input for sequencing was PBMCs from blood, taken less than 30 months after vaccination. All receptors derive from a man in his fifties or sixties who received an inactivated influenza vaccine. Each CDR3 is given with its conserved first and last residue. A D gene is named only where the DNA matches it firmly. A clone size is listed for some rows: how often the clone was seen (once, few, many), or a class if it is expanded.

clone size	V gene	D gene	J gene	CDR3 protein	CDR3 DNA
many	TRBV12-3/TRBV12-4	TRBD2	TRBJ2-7	CATGTSGSNEQYF	TGTGCCACCGGGACTAGCGGGAGCAACGAGCAGTACTTC
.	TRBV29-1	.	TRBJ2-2	CSVYATGELFF	TGCAGCGTTTACGCGACCGGGGAGCTGTTTTTT
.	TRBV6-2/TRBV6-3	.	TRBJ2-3	CASSIRRDTDTQYF	TGTGCCAGCAGTATTCGGCGGGACACAGATACGCAGTATTTT
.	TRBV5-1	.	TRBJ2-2	CASSFVGPNTGELFF	TGCGCCAGCAGCTTCGTCGGGCCTAACACCGGGGAGCTGTTTTTT
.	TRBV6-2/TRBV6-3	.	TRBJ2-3	CASSYWINTQYF	TGTGCCAGCAGTTACTGGATCAATACGCAGTATTTT
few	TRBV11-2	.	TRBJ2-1	CASSLDSWSDEQFF	TGTGCCAGCAGCTTGGACAGCTGGAGTGATGAGCAGTTCTTC
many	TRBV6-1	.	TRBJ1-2	CASSEHSGTVKMGYTF	TGTGCCAGCAGTGAACATTCCGGGACGGTAAAGATGGGCTACACCTTC
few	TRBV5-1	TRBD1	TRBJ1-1	CASGGQGHTEAFF	TGCGCCAGCGGGGGACAGGGACACACTGAAGCTTTCTTT
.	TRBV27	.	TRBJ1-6	CASSFAAAGNSPLHF	TGTGCCAGCAGTTTCGCTGCAGCGGGTAATTCACCCCTCCACTTT
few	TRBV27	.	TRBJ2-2	CASSFQYSNTGELFF	TGTGCCAGCAGTTTTCAGTATTCGAACACCGGGGAGCTGTTTTTT
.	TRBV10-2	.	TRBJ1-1	CASSESVGATEAFF	TGCGCCAGCAGTGAGTCTGTAGGGGCCACTGAAGCTTTCTTT
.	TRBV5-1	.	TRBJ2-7	CASSSQGPPYEQYF	TGCGCCAGCAGTTCACAGGGACCTCCCTACGAGCAGTACTTC
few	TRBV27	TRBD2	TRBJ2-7	CASSPLAGGLYEQYF	TGTGCCAGCAGCCCACTAGCGGGAGGGCTCTACGAGCAGTACTTC
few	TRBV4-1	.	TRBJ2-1	CASSLRVGYLNEQFF	TGCGCCAGCAGCCTCCGGGTCGGGTATTTGAATGAGCAGTTCTTC
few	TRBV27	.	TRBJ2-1	CASSLLGLNEQFF	TGTGCCAGCAGTTTATTAGGGTTAAATGAGCAGTTCTTC
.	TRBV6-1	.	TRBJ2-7	CASRSIRGFYEQYF	TGTGCCAGCAGGTCCATACGGGGGTTCTACGAGCAGTACTTC
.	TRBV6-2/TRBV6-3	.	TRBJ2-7	CARIPHGTLTNEQYF	TGTGCCAGGATCCCACATGGGACGTTGACAAACGAGCAGTACTTC
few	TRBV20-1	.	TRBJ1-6	CSASRTVSSPLHF	TGCAGTGCTAGTCGGACGGTTAGTTCACCCCTCCACTTT
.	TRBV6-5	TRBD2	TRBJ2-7	CASSLAGSLYEQYF	TGTGCCAGCTCACTAGCGGGCAGCCTATACGAGCAGTACTTC
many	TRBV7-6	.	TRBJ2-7	CASSLVRDEQYF	TGTGCCAGCAGCTTAGTCCGGGACGAGCAGTACTTC
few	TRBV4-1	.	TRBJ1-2	CASSEPDSWRGYTF	TGCGCCAGCAGCGAACCCGACAGCTGGCGTGGCTACACCTTC
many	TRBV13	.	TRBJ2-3	CASSSPGGISTDTQYF	TGTGCCAGCAGCTCCCCCGGAGGAATTAGCACAGATACGCAGTATTTT
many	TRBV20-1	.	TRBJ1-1	CSADRTVSTEAFF	TGCAGTGCTGACCGGACAGTTTCCACAGAAGCTTTCTTT
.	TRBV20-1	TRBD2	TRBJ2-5	CSATRTRRWETQYF	TGCAGTGCTACCCGGACTAGACGGTGGGAGACCCAGTACTTC
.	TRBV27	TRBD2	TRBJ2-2	CASSAGERGNTGELFF	TGTGCCAGCAGTGCCGGCGAGCGGGGCAACACCGGGGAGCTGTTTTTT
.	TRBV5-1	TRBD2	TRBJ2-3	CASSLASTSGGTDTQYF	TGCGCCAGCAGCTTGGCCTCGACTAGCGGGGGAACAGATACGCAGTATTTT